What follows are 4 T cell receptor beta chains derived from one specimen sequenced in a study of T cell responses to AZD1222 COVID-19 vaccine. The repertoire was sequenced with immunoSEQ multiplex PCR; TCRdb's copy has only in-frame clones and lacks some. The sample includes 130,000 or so clones, around 90% of them seen just once. The sample was peripheral blood, taken 28 days after the second AZD1222 dose. The source of these receptors is an adult who received the AZD1222 COVID-19 vaccine.

CDR3 loop: CASSQDIGGGSDTQYF. CDR3 DNA: TGCGCCAGCAGCCAAGATATAGGGGGGGGCTCAGATACGCAGTATTTT. V usage is TRBV4-3 and J usage is TRBJ2-3, with TRBD2 as a possible D gene (7 bases). The V end was cut by 0 bases, the J end by 4 bases, with 14 bases between. There are 16 residues in the CDR3. The V gene's germline CDR1 is LGHNA and CDR2 YSLEER.

The chain links TRBV9 to TRBJ2-3, with 7 bases that match TRBD1. The trim removed 0 bases at V and 1 base at J, leaving 8 bases unmatched. Looked up from germline, CDR1 is SGDLS and CDR2 is YYNGEE. CDR3 length: 17 residues. The CDR3 coding sequence is TGTGCCAGCAGCGTAGAGGGGAAGGGGGCCCGCACAGATACGCAGTATTTT. This translates into CASSVEGKGARTDTQYF. Looking up the rest from reference TRBV9 and TRBJ2-3 gives the full variable domain: DSGVTQTPKHLITATGQRVTLRCSPRSGDLSVYWYQQSLDQGLQFLIQYYNGEERAKGNILERFSAQQFPDLHSELNLSSLELGDSALYFCASSVEGKGARTDTQYFGPGTRLTVL.

V gene TRBV19 combines with J gene TRBJ2-1; perhaps D is TRBD1 or TRBD2 (6 bases each). The CDR3 spans 17 residues. The V gene's germline CDR1 is LNHDA and CDR2 SQIVND (reference sequence). Trimming removed 1 base at V and 7 bases at J, with 20 bases between. In DNA form, the CDR3 reads TGTGCCAGTAGTATAGGGCCGGGGGCGCAACTGGAGAATGAGCAGTTCTTC. This gives the protein CASSIGPGAQLENEQFF. Complete variable domain (other parts from reference TRBV19 and TRBJ2-1): DGGITQSPKYLFRKEGQNVTLSCEQNLNHDAMYWYRQDPGQGLRLIYYSQIVNDFQKGDIAEGYSVSREKKESFPLTVTSAQKNPTAFYLCASSIGPGAQLENEQFFGPGTRLTVL.

The chain couples TRBV19 to TRBJ1-6; D is ambiguous. The V end was cut by 5 bases, the J end by 8 bases, with 10 bases between. This CDR3 is built from 13 residues. CDR1 and CDR2 (germline): LNHDA, SQIVND (reference sequence). The CDR3 sequence: CASSEGGDSPLHF. The CDR3 DNA is TGTGCCAGTAGTGAGGGCGGGGATTCACCCCTCCACTTT.